This TCR beta chain was retrieved from a study of post-analysis software for immune sequencing data. Study-level points and caveats: A few TRBV segments appeared more often in patients than in controls, and TRBV5-6, TRBV5-1 and TRBV20-1 were among these.

CDR1 and CDR2 from the germline V gene are MNHNY and SVGAGI (reference sequence). Trimming pared 0 bases from V and 11 bases from J, leaving 10 bases between. The CDR3 runs 12 residues. Prepared TCR beta cDNA libraries contained unique molecular identifiers. Each sample of 1 to 10 million input T cells yielded 500,000 or so cDNA molecules, so each molecule approximated one T cell. A single record per CDR3 protein comes from TCRdb applying MiXCR to the PCR reads. Among around 200,000 distinct CDR3 sequences listed, 25% to 35% were seen once. A few counts support this clonotype. What it binds is unknown.

The genes are TRBV6-6 and TRBJ1-1, with unresolved D. The clonotype comes from a girl aged 2-17 years with multiple sclerosis. The sequenced material came from blood. The CDR3 DNA reads as TGTGCCAGCAGTTACTCGAACGTTGGCGCTTTCTTT. Translated: CASSYSNVGAFF.